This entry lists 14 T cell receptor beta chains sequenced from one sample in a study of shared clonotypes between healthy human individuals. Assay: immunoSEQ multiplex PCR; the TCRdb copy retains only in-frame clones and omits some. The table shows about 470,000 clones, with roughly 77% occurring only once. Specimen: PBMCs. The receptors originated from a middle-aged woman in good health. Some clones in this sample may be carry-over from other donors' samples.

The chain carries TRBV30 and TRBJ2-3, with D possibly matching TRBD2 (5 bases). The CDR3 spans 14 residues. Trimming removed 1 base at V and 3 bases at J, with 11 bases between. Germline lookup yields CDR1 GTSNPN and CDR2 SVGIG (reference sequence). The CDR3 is CAWSEGVWTDTQYF. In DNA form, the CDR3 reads TGTGCCTGGAGTGAGGGAGTATGGACAGATACGCAGTATTTT.

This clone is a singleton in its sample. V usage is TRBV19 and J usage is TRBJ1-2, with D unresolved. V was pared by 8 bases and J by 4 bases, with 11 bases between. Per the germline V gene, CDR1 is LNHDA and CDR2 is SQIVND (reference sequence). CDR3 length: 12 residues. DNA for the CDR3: TGTGCCAGTGGGTACGAGCCCTATGGCTACACCTTC. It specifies CASGYEPYGYTF.

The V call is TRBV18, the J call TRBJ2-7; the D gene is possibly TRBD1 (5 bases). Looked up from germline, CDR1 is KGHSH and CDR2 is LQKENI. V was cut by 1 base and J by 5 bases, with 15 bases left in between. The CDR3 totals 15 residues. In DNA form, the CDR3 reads TGTGCCAGCTCACCACGAGTGTCAGGGAATAACGAGCAGTACTTC. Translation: CASSPRVSGNNEQYF.

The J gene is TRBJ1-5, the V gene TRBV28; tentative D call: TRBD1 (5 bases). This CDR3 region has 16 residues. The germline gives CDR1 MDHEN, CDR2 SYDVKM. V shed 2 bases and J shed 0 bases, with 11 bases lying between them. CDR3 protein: CASSLGGGYSNQPQHF. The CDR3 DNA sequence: TGTGCCAGCAGTTTAGGGGGAGGTTATAGCAATCAGCCCCAGCATTTT.

This CDR3 is CASRLGQNSRQAFF. The CDR3 DNA is TGTGCCAGCAGACTCGGACAGAATAGTCGTCAAGCTTTCTTT. The V and J genes are TRBV6-5 and TRBJ1-1; D is possibly TRBD1 (6 bases). The CDR3 consists of 14 residues. The germline gives CDR1 MNHEY, CDR2 SVGAGI. V was cut by 6 bases and J by 9 bases, with 20 bases left in between.

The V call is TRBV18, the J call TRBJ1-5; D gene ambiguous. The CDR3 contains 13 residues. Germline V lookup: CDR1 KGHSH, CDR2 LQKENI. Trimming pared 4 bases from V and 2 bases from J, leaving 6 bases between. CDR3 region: CASSRVGNQPQHF. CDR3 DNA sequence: TGTGCCAGCTCACGGGTAGGCAATCAGCCCCAGCATTTT.

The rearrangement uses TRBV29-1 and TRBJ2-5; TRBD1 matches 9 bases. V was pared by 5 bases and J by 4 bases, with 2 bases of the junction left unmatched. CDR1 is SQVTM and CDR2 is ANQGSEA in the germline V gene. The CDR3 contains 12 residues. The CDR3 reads CSVTGGRETQYF. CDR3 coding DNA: TGCAGCGTTACAGGGGGCCGAGAGACCCAGTACTTC.

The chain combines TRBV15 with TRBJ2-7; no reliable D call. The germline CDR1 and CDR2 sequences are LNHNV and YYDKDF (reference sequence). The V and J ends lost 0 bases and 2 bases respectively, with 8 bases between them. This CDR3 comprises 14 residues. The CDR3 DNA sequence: TGTGCCACCAGCAGAGATCTAGTCGCCTACGAGCAGTACTTC. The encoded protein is CATSRDLVAYEQYF.

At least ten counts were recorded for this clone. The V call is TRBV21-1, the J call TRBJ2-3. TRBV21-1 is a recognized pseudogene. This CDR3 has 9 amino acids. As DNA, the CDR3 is TGTTGGACCACAGATACGCAGTATTTT. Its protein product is CWTTDTQYF.

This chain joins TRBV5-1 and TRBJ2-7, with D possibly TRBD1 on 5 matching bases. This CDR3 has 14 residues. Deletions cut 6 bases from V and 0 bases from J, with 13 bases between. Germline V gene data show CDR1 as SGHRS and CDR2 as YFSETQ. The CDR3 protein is CASTQQTDSYEQYF. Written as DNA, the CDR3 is TGCGCCAGCACCCAACAGACAGACTCCTACGAGCAGTACTTC.

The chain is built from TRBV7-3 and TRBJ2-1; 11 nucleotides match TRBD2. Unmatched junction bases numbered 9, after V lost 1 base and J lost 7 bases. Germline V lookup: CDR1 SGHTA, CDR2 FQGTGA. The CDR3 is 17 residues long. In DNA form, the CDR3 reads TGTGCCAGCAGCTTAAATAGCGGGAGGGCCTACGGTAATGAGCAGTTCTTC. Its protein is CASSLNSGRAYGNEQFF.

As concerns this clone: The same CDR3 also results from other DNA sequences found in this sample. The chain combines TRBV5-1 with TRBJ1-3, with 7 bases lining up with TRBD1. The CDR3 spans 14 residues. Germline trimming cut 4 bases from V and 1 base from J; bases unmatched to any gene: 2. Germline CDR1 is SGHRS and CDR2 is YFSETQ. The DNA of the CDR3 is TGCGCCAGCAGCCCCAGGGGGTCTGGAAACACCATATATTTT. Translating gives CASSPRGSGNTIYF.

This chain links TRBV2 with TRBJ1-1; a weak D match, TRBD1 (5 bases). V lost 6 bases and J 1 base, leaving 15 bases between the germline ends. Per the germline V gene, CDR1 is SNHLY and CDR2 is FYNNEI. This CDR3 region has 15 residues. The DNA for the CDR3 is TGTGCCAGCAGAGTAGATGGGGCAGCGAACACTGAAGCTTTCTTT. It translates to CASRVDGAANTEAFF.

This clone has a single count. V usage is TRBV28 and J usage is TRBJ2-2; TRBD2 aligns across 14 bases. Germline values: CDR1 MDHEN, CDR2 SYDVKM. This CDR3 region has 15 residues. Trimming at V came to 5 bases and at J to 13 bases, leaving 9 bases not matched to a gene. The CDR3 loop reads CASSISTGLAGGLFF. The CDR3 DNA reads TGTGCCAGCAGTATATCAACAGGACTAGCGGGAGGGCTGTTTTTT. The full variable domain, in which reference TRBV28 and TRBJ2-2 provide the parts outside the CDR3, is DVKVTQSSRYLVKRTGEKVFLECVQDMDHENMFWYRQDPGLGLRLIYFSYDVKMKEKGDIPEGYSVSREKKERFSLILESASTNQTSMYLCASSISTGLAGGLFFGEGSRLTVL.